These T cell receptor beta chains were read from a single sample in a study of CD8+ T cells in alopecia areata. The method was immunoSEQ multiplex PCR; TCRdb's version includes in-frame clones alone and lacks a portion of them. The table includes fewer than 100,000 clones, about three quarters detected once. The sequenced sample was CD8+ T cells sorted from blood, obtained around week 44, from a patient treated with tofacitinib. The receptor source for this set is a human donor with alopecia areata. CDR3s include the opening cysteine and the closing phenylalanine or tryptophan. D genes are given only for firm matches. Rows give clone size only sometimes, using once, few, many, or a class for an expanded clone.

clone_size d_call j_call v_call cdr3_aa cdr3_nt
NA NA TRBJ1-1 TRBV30 CAWSVRGSGAFF TGTGCCTGGAGTGTACGGGGATCGGGCGCTTTCTTT
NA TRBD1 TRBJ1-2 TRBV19 CASSPPDRTGGYTF TGTGCCAGTAGTCCCCCGGACAGGACCGGTGGCTACACCTTC
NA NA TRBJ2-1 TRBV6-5 CASSLPGEGIEQFF TGTGCCAGCAGTTTACCGGGTGAGGGGATTGAGCAGTTCTTC
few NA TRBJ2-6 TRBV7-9 CASSRTGGTDSSGANVLTF TGTGCCAGCAGCCGAACCGGGGGGACAGATAGCTCTGGGGCCAACGTCCTGACTTTC
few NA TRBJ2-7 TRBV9 CASSVGGDEQYF TGTGCCAGCAGCGTAGGAGGGGACGAGCAGTACTTC
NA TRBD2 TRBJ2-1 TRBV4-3 CASSQDGPTSGGQYSYNEQFF TGCGCCAGCAGCCAAGATGGGCCGACTAGCGGGGGTCAATACTCCTACAATGAGCAGTTCTTC
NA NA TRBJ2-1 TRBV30 CAWSPGYNEQFF TGTGCCTGGAGTCCCGGGTACAATGAGCAGTTCTTC
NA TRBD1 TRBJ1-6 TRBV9 CASSTRQGANSPLHF TGTGCCAGCAGTACTAGACAGGGGGCGAATTCACCCCTCCACTTT
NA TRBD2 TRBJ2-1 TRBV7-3 CASSPEPGGYNEQFF TGTGCCAGCAGCCCGGAACCGGGGGGATACAATGAGCAGTTCTTC
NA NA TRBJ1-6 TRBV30 CAWSEGDNSPLHF TGTGCCTGGAGTGAAGGGGATAATTCACCCCTCCACTTT
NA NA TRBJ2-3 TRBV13 CASSPWSTSADTQYF TGTGCCAGCAGCCCTTGGTCCACAAGCGCAGATACGCAGTATTTT
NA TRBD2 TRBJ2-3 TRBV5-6 CASSGTSVSDTQYF TGTGCCAGCAGCGGGACTAGCGTGTCGGATACGCAGTATTTT
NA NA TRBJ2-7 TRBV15 CATSRERGFYEQYF TGTGCCACCAGCAGAGAGAGGGGATTCTACGAGCAGTACTTC
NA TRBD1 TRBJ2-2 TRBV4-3 CASSPGTVNTGELFF TGCGCCAGCAGCCCCGGGACAGTTAACACCGGGGAGCTGTTTTTT
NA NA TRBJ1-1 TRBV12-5 CASGLKEGFGAFF TGTGCTAGTGGTCTCAAGGAGGGCTTCGGAGCTTTCTTT
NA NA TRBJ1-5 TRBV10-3 CAISETEERNQPQHF TGTGCCATCAGCGAGACGGAAGAGAGAAATCAGCCCCAGCATTTT
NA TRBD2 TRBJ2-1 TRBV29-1 CSVVIGSGGAHEQFF TGCAGCGTTGTTATTGGAAGCGGGGGGGCCCATGAGCAGTTCTTC
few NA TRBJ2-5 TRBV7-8 CASRQDSDAQETQYF TGTGCCAGCAGACAGGACAGTGACGCTCAAGAGACCCAGTACTTC
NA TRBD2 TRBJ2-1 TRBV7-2 CASSLGLAGFNEQFF TGTGCCAGCAGCTTAGGGCTAGCGGGATTCAATGAGCAGTTCTTC
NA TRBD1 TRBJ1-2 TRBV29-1 CSVEEGQGYGYTF TGCAGCGTTGAAGAGGGACAGGGCTATGGCTACACCTTC
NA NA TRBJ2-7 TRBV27 CASSLSGTSYEQYF TGTGCCAGCAGTCTCTCCGGGACGTCCTACGAGCAGTACTTC
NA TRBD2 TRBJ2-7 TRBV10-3 CATTSGGHEQYF TGTGCCACCACTAGCGGGGGACACGAGCAGTACTTC
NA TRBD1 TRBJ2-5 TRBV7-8 CASSFRDRDDRETQYF TGTGCCAGCAGCTTCCGGGACAGGGACGATAGAGAGACCCAGTACTTC
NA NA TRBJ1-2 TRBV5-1 CASSTSGNLIPYGYTF TGCGCCAGCAGCACATCCGGAAACTTGATTCCCTATGGCTACACCTTC
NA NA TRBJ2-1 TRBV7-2 CASSVARGDEQFF TGTGCCAGCAGCGTAGCCAGGGGTGATGAGCAGTTCTTC
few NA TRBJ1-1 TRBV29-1 CSVEGTEAFF TGCAGCGTTGAAGGGACTGAAGCTTTCTTT
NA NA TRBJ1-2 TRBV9 CASSPGTGNYGYTF TGTGCCAGCAGCCCAGGGACGGGAAACTATGGCTACACCTTC
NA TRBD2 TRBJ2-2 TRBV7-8 CASSLLSVKGGTGELFF TGTGCCAGCAGCTTACTCTCCGTTAAGGGAGGGACCGGGGAGCTGTTTTTT